This T cell receptor (beta chain) was profiled in a study of blood T cells in healthy people across ages. Researchers collected about 10 milliliters of peripheral blood from every single donor. To note about this clonotype: Its matching antigen is unknown.

A J-beta primer mix and a sample-barcoded 5' primer were used in a second PCR of roughly 6 to 12 cycles. MiXCR, run by TCRdb on the 5' RACE reads, gives a single entry per CDR3 protein. Of approximately 810,000 distinct CDR3 sequences listed, approximately 35% are singletons. Deletions cut 8 bases from V and 2 bases from J, with 12 bases between. This CDR3 is 13 amino acids long. Germline V CDR1 and CDR2: SGHTA, FQGTGA. Overall study results and limits: With age, beta diversity per million T cells declined roughly linearly, significantly by 30 to 40. Long-lived donors exceeded aged donors in naive CD4+ cells and diversity.

Sequencing used blood. This clonotype was sampled from a man between 18 and 35 years old in good health. The chain is built from TRBV7-3 and TRBJ1-1; maybe TRBD1 (6 bases). The DNA for the CDR3 is TGTGCCAGCGGAACAGGGCCTAACACTGAAGCTTTCTTT. Amino acid sequence: CASGTGPNTEAFF.